Each of the 21 T cell receptor beta chains below was sequenced from the same sample in a study of T cell repertoires in cytomegalovirus infection. TCRdb ran MiXCR on the reads and lists one entry per CDR3 protein. The table lists some 350,000 distinct CDR3 sequences, around a sixth of them singletons. The sample taken for sequencing was PBMCs. The source is a human donor in good health (CMV status not recorded). Some clones in this sample may be carry-over from other donors' samples.

The genes are TRBV6-1 and TRBJ2-3; D may match TRBD1 or TRBD2 (6 bases each). Trimming shortened V by 8 bases and J by 2 bases, and 17 bases separated the two germline ends. The CDR3 covers 15 residues. Germline CDR1 reads MNHNS; CDR2 reads SASEGT. The CDR3 DNA reads as TGTGCCAGCGGGGGGATGCGGGACAACACAGATACGCAGTATTTT. Its translation is CASGGMRDNTDTQYF.

The V call is TRBV20-1, the J call TRBJ2-3; D unresolved. Germline CDR1 and CDR2: DFQATT and SNEGSKA (reference sequence). This CDR3 region has 15 residues. Between the trimmed V and J ends, which lost 3 bases and 0 bases, there was a span of 13 bases. CDR3 amino acids: CSASVPHSSTDTQYF. The CDR3 nucleotides read TGCAGTGCTAGTGTCCCTCATTCTAGCACAGATACGCAGTATTTT.

The rearrangement joins TRBV12-3 or TRBV12-4 to TRBJ2-1; the D is unclear. V was pared by 7 bases and J by 5 bases, with 12 bases between. CDR3 length: 13 amino acids. CDR3 residues: CASIIDLNNEQFF. For the CDR3, the DNA is TGTGCCAGCATCATCGACTTGAACAATGAGCAGTTCTTC.

This clonotype showed up many times. The chain's CDR3 is CASSSDGTDYGYTF. In nucleotides, the CDR3 is TGTGCCAGCAGCTCCGACGGGACAGACTATGGCTACACCTTC. V and J are TRBV7-2 and TRBJ1-2; TRBD1 agrees at 7 bases. Losses at the gene ends were 4 bases for V and 3 bases for J; bases not matched to a gene: 5. Germline CDR1 is SGHTA and CDR2 is FQGNSA. The CDR3 is 14 amino acids.

This clonotype was counted ten times or more. This chain joins TRBV7-2 and TRBJ2-5, with TRBD2 matching 11 bases. Germline CDR1 reads SGHTA; CDR2 reads FQGNSA. V lost 1 base to trimming and J lost 5 bases; unmatched junction nucleotides: 3. The CDR3 is 15 amino acids. This chain's CDR3 is CASSLGLAGSETQYF. The CDR3 DNA follows: TGTGCCAGCAGCTTAGGACTAGCGGGAAGTGAGACCCAGTACTTC.

J is TRBJ2-3 and V is TRBV9; 7 nucleotides match TRBD2. V shed 4 bases, J shed 5 bases, and the junction held 13 bases outside the gene matches. The CDR3 runs 16 residues. Germline CDR1 and CDR2: SGDLS and YYNGEE. CDR3 region: CASSPRAGEWGDTQYF. In DNA, the CDR3 is TGTGCCAGCAGCCCCCGCGCGGGGGAGTGGGGAGATACGCAGTATTTT.

This clonotype was recorded at least ten times. The chain is built from TRBV7-2 and TRBJ2-3, with D unclear. Trimming took 5 bases from V and 6 from J, leaving 9 bases between them. Germline V gives CDR1 SGHTA, CDR2 FQGNSA. The CDR3 spans 12 residues. The CDR3 spells CASSHPWDTQYF. The CDR3 DNA reads as TGTGCCAGCAGCCACCCCTGGGATACGCAGTATTTT.

This clonotype was observed many times. The chain employs TRBV7-6 and TRBJ2-7; no firm D call. The CDR3 covers 14 residues. The germline V and J ends were trimmed by 1 base and 3 bases, with 10 bases remaining between them. Germline V gives CDR1 SGHVS, CDR2 FNYEAQ. CDR3 nucleotide sequence: TGTGCCAGCAGCTTAGATGGGCAGTTCTACGAGCAGTACTTC. It is translated as CASSLDGQFYEQYF.

This clonotype was observed a handful of times. J is TRBJ1-5 and V is TRBV19, with 8 positions matching TRBD1. The V and J ends lost 4 bases and 6 bases, in that order; junction bases with no gene match: 8. This CDR3 spans 15 amino acids. Germline CDR1 and CDR2: LNHDA and SQIVND (reference sequence). CDR3 region: CASSTGQGRFQPQHF. The CDR3 DNA reads as TGTGCCAGTAGTACCGGACAGGGAAGGTTTCAGCCCCAGCATTTT.

The chain is built from TRBV24-1 and TRBJ2-5, with a tentative D call TRBD2 (5 bases). This CDR3 is built from 14 residues. Germline CDR1 reads KGHDR; CDR2 reads SFDVKD. Trimming stripped 4 bases from V and 4 bases from J, with 12 bases between. CDR3 region: CATSDRLLGETQYF. DNA for the CDR3: TGTGCCACCAGTGACCGACTACTAGGAGAGACCCAGTACTTC.

This clonotype appeared a few times. V usage is TRBV12-3 or TRBV12-4 and J usage is TRBJ1-1; D ambiguous. CDR3 size: 13 residues. The germline V and J ends were trimmed by 7 bases and 5 bases, with 14 bases remaining between them. CDR3 region: CASTQLGITEAFF. CDR3 nucleotides: TGTGCCAGCACCCAATTGGGGATAACTGAAGCTTTCTTT.

There are a few counts of this clonotype. The chain couples TRBV20-1 to TRBJ2-3, with D unclear. Germline V gene data show CDR1 as DFQATT and CDR2 as SNEGSKA (reference sequence). Trimming left V 1 base short and J 10 bases short, with 21 bases between. CDR3 size: 15 residues. CDR3 amino acids: CSARAVLGSPVPQYF. The CDR3 region has the DNA TGCAGTGCTAGAGCAGTATTGGGTAGCCCCGTTCCGCAGTATTTT.

This clonotype occurred many times. V usage is TRBV7-9 and J usage is TRBJ2-1, with 8 positions matching TRBD2. Trimming took 10 bases from V and 8 from J; bases not matched to a gene: 13. Germline lookup yields CDR1 SEHNR and CDR2 FQNEAQ (reference sequence). CDR3 length equals 14 residues. The CDR3 bases are TGTGCCATTAGTAGCGGGGATAGAGACGATGAGCAGTTCTTC. Amino acids: CAISSGDRDDEQFF.

The chain has TRBV7-2 and TRBJ2-3; the D gene is possibly TRBD2 (6 bases). V lost 9 bases to trimming and J lost 0 bases, with 13 bases between them. Germline V gives CDR1 SGHTA, CDR2 FQGNSA. This CDR3 has 14 residues. CDR3 in amino acids: CASGRGASTDTQYF. The DNA of the CDR3 is TGTGCCAGTGGGCGGGGTGCTAGCACAGATACGCAGTATTTT.

This clonotype occurred many times. This rearrangement joins TRBV10-3 to TRBJ2-5; TRBD1 or TRBD2 may be the D gene (5 bases each). V lost 3 bases and J lost 5, with 16 bases in between. The germline V gene has CDR1 ENHRY and CDR2 SYGVKD. This CDR3 has 15 residues. The CDR3 is CAISEDSQGGETQYF. The CDR3 DNA reads TGTGCCATCAGTGAAGATAGCCAGGGCGGGGAGACCCAGTACTTC.

This clonotype was recorded a few times. The CDR3 DNA is TGTGCCAGTAGTATACCTGGAGGTGAGCAGTACTTC. Translation: CASSIPGGEQYF. The rearrangement links TRBV19 to TRBJ2-7; D may be TRBD2 (5 bases). The germline V and J ends were trimmed by 2 bases and 7 bases, with 9 bases remaining between them. There are 12 residues in the CDR3. The germline V gene has CDR1 LNHDA and CDR2 SQIVND (reference sequence).

This clonotype was seen ten or more times. V usage is TRBV28 and J usage is TRBJ2-7, with TRBD1 as a possible D gene (5 bases). The germline CDR1 and CDR2 sequences are MDHEN and SYDVKM. The CDR3 has 15 residues. The V gene lost 4 bases and the J gene lost 0 bases, with 13 bases spanning the gap. CDR3 region: CASSSQGGFSYEQYF. The CDR3 region has the DNA TGTGCCAGCAGTTCCCAGGGTGGATTCTCCTACGAGCAGTACTTC.

The chain carries TRBV20-1 and TRBJ1-1; D gene ambiguous. V was trimmed by 2 bases and J by 1 base, leaving 8 bases between them. Per the germline V gene, CDR1 is DFQATT and CDR2 is SNEGSKA (reference sequence). CDR3 length: 13 residues. The chain's CDR3 is CSARNGPNTEAFF. CDR3 DNA sequence: TGCAGTGCTAGAAACGGACCGAACACTGAAGCTTTCTTT.

Points on this clonotype: Since no conserved phenylalanine or tryptophan closes the CDR3, a read error is the likely cause. The chain combines TRBV20-1 with TRBJ2-7; possible D gene TRBD2, 7 bases. Germline assignment: CDR1 DFQATT and CDR2 SNEGSKA (reference sequence). This CDR3 spans 14 amino acids. Trimming stripped 6 bases from V and 6 bases from J, with 21 bases between. The CDR3 coding sequence is TGCAGTGCCCAAGAGGGAGGGGGAGCCTTCGAGCAGTACTCC. It encodes CSAQEGGGAFEQYS.

This clonotype has more than one count but fewer than ten. The V gene is TRBV7-8, the J gene TRBJ1-2, with a possible D match to TRBD1 (5 bases). Germline lookup yields CDR1 SGHVS and CDR2 FQNEAQ. The length of the CDR3 is 13 residues. V gave up 6 bases and J gave up 8 bases, with 16 bases separating them. CDR3 nucleotides: TGTGCCAGCAGTAGAAGCCGGGACCGGGGCTACACCTTC. This gives the protein CASSRSRDRGYTF.

CDR3 sequence: CASSYSPEGPGQGAGNEQFF. In nucleotides, the CDR3 is TGTGCCAGCAGTTACTCCCCCGAGGGCCCGGGACAGGGGGCCGGGAATGAGCAGTTCTTC. The chain has TRBV6-7 and TRBJ2-1; 12 nucleotides align to TRBD1. TRBV6-7 belongs to the ORF category, with a function that is uncertain. After removal of 0 bases from V and 7 bases from J, the junction contained 16 bases not matched to a gene. CDR3 length equals 20 residues.